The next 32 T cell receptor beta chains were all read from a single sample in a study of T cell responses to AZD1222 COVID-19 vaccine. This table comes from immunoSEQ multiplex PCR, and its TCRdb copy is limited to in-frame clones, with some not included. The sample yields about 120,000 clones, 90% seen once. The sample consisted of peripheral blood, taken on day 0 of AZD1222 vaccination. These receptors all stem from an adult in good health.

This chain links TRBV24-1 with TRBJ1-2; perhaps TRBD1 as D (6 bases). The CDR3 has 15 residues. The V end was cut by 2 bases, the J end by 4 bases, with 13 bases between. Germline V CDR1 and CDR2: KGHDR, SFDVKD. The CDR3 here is CATSDSGGRSYGYTF. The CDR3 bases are TGTGCCACCAGTGATTCCGGGGGGCGTAGCTATGGCTACACCTTC.

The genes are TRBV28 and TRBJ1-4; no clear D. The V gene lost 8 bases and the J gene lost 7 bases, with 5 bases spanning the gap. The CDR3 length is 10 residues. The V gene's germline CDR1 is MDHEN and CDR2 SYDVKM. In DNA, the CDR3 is TGTGCCAGCCCAGGTGAAAAACTGTTTTTT. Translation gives CASPGEKLFF.

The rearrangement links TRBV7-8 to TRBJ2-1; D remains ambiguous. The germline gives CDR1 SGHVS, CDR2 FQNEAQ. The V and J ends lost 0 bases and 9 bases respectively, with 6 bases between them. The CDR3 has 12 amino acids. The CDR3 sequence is CASSLARSEQFF. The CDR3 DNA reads TGTGCCAGCAGCTTAGCGAGGAGTGAGCAGTTCTTC. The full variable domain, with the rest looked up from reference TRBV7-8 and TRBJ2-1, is GAGVSQSPRYKVAKRGQDVALRCDPISGHVSLFWYQQALGQGPEFLTYFQNEAQLDKSGLPSDRFFAERPEGSVSTLKIQRTQQEDSAVYLCASSLARSEQFFGPGTRLTVL.

CDR3 sequence (DNA): TGTGCCAAAAAACCGGGACTAGAGGACTACGAGCAGTACTTC. It codes for CAKKPGLEDYEQYF. V is TRBV2 and J is TRBJ2-7, with 8 bases matching TRBD2. The CDR3 extends over 14 amino acids. Per germline, CDR1 SNHLY and CDR2 FYNNEI. J was trimmed by 3 bases and V by 10 bases; bases with no gene match: 11.

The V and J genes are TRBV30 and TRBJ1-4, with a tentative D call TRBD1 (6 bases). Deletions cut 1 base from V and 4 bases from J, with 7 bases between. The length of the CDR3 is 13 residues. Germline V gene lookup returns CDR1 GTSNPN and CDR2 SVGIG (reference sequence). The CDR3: CAWSGQVNEKLFF. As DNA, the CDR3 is TGTGCCTGGAGTGGACAGGTTAATGAAAAACTGTTTTTT. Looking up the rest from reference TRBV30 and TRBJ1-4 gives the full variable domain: SQTIHQWPATLVQPVGSPLSLECTVEGTSNPNLYWYRQAAGRGLQLLFYSVGIGQISSEVPQNLSASRPQDRQFILSSKKLLLSDSGFYLCAWSGQVNEKLFFGSGTQLSVL.

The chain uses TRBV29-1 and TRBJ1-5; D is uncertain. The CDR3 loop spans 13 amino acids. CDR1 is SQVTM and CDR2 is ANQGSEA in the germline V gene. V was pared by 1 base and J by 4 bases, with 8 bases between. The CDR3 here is CSVEGGPNQPQHF. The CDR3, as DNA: TGCAGCGTTGAAGGTGGTCCAAATCAGCCCCAGCATTTT.

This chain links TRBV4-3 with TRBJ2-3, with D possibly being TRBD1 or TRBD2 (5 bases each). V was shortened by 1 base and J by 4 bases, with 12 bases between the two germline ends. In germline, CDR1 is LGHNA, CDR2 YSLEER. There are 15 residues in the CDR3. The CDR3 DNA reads TGCGCCAGCAGCCAAGTTTCGAGGGGCGCAGATACGCAGTATTTT. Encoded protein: CASSQVSRGADTQYF.

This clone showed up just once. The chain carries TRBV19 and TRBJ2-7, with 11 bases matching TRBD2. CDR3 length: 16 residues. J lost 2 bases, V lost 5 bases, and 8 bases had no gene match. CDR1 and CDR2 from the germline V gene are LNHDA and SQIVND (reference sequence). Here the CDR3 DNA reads TGTGCCAGTAGTTTGGGACTAGCGGCAGTCGCCTACGAGCAGTACTTC. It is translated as CASSLGLAAVAYEQYF.

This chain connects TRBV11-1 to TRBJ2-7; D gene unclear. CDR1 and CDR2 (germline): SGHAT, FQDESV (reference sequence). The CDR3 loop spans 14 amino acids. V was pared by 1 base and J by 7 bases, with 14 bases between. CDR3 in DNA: TGTGCCAGCAGCTTAGGCCGACCCTCGGAGGAGCAGTACTTC. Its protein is CASSLGRPSEEQYF.

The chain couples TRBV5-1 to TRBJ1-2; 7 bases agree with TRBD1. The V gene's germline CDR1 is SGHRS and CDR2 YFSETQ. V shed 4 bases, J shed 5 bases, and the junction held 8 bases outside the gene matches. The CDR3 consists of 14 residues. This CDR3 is CASSPDGTEYGYTF. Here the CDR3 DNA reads TGCGCCAGCAGCCCGGATGGGACAGAGTATGGCTACACCTTC.

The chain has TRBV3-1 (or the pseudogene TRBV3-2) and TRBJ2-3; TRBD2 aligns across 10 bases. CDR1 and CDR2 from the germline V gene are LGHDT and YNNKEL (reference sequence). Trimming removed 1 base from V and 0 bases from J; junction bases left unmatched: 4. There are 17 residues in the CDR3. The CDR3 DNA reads TGTGCCAGCAGCCAAGGGAGGACTAGCGGTAGCACAGATACGCAGTATTTT. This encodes CASSQGRTSGSTDTQYF.

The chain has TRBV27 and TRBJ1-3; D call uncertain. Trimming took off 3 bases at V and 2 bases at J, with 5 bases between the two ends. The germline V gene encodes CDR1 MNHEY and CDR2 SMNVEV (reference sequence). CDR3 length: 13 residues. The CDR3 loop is CASSLRAGNTIYF. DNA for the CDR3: TGTGCCAGCAGTTTGAGGGCTGGAAACACCATATATTTT.

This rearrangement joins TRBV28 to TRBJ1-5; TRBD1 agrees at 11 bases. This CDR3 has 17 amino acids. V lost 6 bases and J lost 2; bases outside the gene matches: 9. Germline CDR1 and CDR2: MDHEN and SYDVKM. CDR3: CASRPGTGGQGNQPQHF. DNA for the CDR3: TGTGCCAGCAGGCCCGGGACAGGGGGTCAAGGCAATCAGCCCCAGCATTTT.

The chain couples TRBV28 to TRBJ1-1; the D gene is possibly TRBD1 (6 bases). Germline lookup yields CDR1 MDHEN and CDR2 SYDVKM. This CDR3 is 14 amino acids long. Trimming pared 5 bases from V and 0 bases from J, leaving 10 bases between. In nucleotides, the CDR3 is TGTGCCAGCAGTCCCGGACAGCTGAACACTGAAGCTTTCTTT. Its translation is CASSPGQLNTEAFF.

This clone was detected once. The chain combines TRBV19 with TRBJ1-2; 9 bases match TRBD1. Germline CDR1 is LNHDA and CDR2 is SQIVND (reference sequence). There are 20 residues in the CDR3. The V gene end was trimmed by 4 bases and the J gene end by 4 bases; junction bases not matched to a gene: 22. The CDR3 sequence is CASSTLRSTGGPTLSYGYTF. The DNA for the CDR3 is TGTGCCAGTAGTACCCTTCGGTCTACAGGGGGCCCGACCCTAAGCTATGGCTACACCTTC.

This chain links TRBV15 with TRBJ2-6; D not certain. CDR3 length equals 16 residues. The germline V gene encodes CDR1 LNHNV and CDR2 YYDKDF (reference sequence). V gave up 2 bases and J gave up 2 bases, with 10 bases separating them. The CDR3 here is CATSRKIGPGANVLTF. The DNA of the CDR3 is TGTGCCACCAGCAGAAAAATAGGGCCTGGGGCCAACGTCCTGACTTTC.

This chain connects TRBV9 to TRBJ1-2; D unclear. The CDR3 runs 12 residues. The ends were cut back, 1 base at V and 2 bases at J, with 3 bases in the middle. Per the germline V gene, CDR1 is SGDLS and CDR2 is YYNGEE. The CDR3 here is CASSVLNYGYTF. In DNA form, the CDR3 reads TGTGCCAGCAGCGTATTAAACTATGGCTACACCTTC.

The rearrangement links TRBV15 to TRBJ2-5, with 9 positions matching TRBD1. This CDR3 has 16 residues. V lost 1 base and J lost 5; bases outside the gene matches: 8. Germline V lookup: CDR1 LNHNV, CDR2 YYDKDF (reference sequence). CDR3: CATSRAITGGEETQYF. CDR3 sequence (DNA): TGTGCCACCAGCAGAGCGATCACAGGGGGCGAGGAGACCCAGTACTTC.

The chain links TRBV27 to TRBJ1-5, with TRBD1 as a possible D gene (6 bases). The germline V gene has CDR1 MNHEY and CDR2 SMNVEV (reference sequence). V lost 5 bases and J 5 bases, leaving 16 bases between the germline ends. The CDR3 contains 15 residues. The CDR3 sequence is CASSPPGGQDQPQHF. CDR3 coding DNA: TGTGCCAGCAGTCCCCCCGGGGGGCAGGATCAGCCCCAGCATTTT.

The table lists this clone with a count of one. The CDR3 DNA follows: TGTGCCAGCGCTGAGCAGGACAGAACTAACTATGGCTACACCTTC. Its protein product is CASAEQDRTNYGYTF. V gene TRBV27 combines with J gene TRBJ1-2; possibly TRBD1 for D (6 bases). The CDR3 extends over 15 amino acids. V lost 8 bases and J 0 bases, leaving 16 bases between the germline ends. Looked up from germline, CDR1 is MNHEY and CDR2 is SMNVEV (reference sequence).

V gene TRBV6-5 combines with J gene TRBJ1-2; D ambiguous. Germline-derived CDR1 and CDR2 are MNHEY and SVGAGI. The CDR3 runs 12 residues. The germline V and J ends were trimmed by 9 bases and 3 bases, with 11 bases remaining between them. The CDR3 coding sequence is TGTGCCAGTAGGACGGAGGACTATGGCTACACCTTC. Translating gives CASRTEDYGYTF.

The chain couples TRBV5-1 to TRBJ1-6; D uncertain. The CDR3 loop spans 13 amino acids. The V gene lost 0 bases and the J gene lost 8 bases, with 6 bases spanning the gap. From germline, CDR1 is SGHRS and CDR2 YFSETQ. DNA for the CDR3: TGCGCCAGCAGCTTGGTAAGGGATTCACCCCTCCACTTT. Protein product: CASSLVRDSPLHF.

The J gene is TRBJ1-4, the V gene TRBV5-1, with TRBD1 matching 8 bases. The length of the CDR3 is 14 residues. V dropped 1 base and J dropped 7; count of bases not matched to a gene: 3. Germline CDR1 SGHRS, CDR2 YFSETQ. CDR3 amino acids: CASSLTGGREKLFF. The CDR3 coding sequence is TGCGCCAGCAGCTTGACAGGGGGACGTGAAAAACTGTTTTTT.

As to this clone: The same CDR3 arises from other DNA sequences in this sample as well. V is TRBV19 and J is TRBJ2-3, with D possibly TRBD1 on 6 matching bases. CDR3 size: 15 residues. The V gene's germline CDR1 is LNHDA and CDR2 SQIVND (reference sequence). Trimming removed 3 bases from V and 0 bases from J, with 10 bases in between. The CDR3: CASSIGGGSTDTQYF. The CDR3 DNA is TGTGCCAGTAGTATTGGGGGCGGAAGCACAGATACGCAGTATTTT.

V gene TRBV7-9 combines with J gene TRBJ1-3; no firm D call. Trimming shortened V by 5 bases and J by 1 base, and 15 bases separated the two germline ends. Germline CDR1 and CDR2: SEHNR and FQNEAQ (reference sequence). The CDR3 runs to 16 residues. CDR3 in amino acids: CASSPGPQPSGNTIYF. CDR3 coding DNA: TGTGCCAGCAGCCCTGGGCCCCAACCTTCTGGAAACACCATATATTTT.

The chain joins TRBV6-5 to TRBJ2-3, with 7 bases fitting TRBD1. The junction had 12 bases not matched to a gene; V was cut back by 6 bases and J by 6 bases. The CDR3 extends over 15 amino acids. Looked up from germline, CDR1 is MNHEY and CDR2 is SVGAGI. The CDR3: CASSSTGLLSDTQYF. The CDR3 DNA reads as TGTGCCAGCAGCTCGACAGGGTTGTTGTCGGATACGCAGTATTTT.

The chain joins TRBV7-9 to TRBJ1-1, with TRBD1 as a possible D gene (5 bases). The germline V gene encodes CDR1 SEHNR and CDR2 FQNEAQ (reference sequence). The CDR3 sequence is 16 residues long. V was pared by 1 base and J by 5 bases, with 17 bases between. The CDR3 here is CASSLGGWQGLTEAFF. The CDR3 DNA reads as TGTGCCAGCAGCTTAGGGGGTTGGCAGGGATTGACTGAAGCTTTCTTT.

The CDR3 loop reads CSVEPNSGGYNEQFF. As DNA, the CDR3 is TGCAGCGTTGAACCCAATAGCGGGGGTTACAATGAGCAGTTCTTC. The J gene is TRBJ2-1, the V gene TRBV29-1; 9 nucleotides align to TRBD2. Germline V lookup: CDR1 SQVTM, CDR2 ANQGSEA. V dropped 2 bases and J dropped 4; count of bases not matched to a gene: 6. This CDR3 is 15 amino acids long.

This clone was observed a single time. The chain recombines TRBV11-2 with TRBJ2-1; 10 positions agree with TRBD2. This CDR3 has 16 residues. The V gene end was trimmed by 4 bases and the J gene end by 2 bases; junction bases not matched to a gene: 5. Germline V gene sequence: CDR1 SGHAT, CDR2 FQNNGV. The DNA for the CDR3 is TGTGCCAGCAGCTCTTCGGGACTAGCGCCCTACAATGAGCAGTTCTTC. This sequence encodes CASSSSGLAPYNEQFF.

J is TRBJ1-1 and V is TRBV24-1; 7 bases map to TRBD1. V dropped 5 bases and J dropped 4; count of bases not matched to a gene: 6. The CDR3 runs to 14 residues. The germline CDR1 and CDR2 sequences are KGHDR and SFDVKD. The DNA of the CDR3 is TGTGCCACCAGTGCGTCTACAGGGGCCACTGAAGCTTTCTTT. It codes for CATSASTGATEAFF.

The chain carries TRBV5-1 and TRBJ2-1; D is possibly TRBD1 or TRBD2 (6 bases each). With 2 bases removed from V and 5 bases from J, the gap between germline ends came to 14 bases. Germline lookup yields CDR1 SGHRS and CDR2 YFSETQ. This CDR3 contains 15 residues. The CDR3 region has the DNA TGCGCCAGCAGCTTAGGGGGACTGTCCCACAATGAGCAGTTCTTC. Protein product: CASSLGGLSHNEQFF. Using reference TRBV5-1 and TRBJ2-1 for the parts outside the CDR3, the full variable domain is KAGVTQTPRYLIKTRGQQVTLSCSPISGHRSVSWYQQTPGQGLQFLFEYFSETQRNKGNFPGRFSGRQFSNSRSEMNVSTLELGDSALYLCASSLGGLSHNEQFFGPGTRLTVL.

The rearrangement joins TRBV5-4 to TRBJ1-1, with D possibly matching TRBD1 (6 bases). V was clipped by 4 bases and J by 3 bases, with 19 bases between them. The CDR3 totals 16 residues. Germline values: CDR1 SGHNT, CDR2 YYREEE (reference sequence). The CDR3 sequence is CASSHTRTDWYTEAFF. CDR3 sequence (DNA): TGTGCCAGCAGCCACACAAGGACAGATTGGTACACTGAAGCTTTCTTT. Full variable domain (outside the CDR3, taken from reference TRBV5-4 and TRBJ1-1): ETGVTQSPTHLIKTRGQQVTLRCSSQSGHNTVSWYQQALGQGPQFIFQYYREEENGRGNFPPRFSGLQFPNYSSELNVNALELDDSALYLCASSHTRTDWYTEAFFGQGTRLTVV.